Each of the 26 T cell receptor beta chains below was sequenced from the same sample in a study of CD8+ T cells in alopecia areata. cDNA prepared by RNA extraction and subsequent reverse transcription served as the template for sequencing. Assay used: immunoSEQ multiplex PCR; TCRdb lists only in-frame clones, some missing. The data show approximately 110,000 clones, none appearing only once, with less than 20% held by the ten largest. The sequenced sample was lesional skin. The receptors originated from a C3H/HeJ mouse with alopecia areata. The MHC haplotype of the strain is H2-k.

The table lists this clone with a few counts. Mouse gene names apply. The read halts 4 residues ahead of the CDR3 end, with the missing end drawn from the germline J gene. This chain connects TRBV13-3 to TRBJ1-1; 9 bases line up with TRBD1. The CDR3 contains 15 residues. Trimming at V came to 0 bases and at J to 4 bases, leaving 4 bases not matched to a gene. Per the germline V gene, CDR1 is NNHDY and CDR2 is SYVADS. The chain's CDR3 is CASSDAGTGFTEVFF. The CDR3 DNA, read in part, is TGTGCCAGCAGTGATGCAGGGACAGGGTTCACA.

This clone was picked up a small number of times. These gene names are mouse names. The CDR3 reads CASSMGESGTEVFF. Incomplete CDR3 DNA: TGTGCCAGCAGTATGGGGGAGAGCGGCACA. The chain has TRBV19 and TRBJ1-1, with D possibly being TRBD1 (5 bases). The read comes to an end 4 residues before the CDR3 does, leaving the germline J gene to fill in the end. This CDR3 contains 14 residues. V lost 2 bases to trimming and J lost 4 bases, with 12 bases between them. Germline V CDR1 and CDR2: FNHDT, SITEND (reference sequence).

This clone was counted only a few times. Germline and genes here are mouse. Coverage ceases 4 residues before the CDR3 finishes, and the germline J gene fills in the end. The chain joins TRBV13-3 to TRBJ1-2; D is possibly TRBD1 (6 bases). Trimming removed 4 bases from V and 4 bases from J, with 14 bases in between. The CDR3 contains 14 residues. Germline V gene data show CDR1 as NNHDY and CDR2 as SYVADS. The chain's CDR3 is CASSRRRGGSDYTF. The sequenced part of the CDR3 DNA is TGTGCCAGCAGTAGACGCAGGGGCGGCTCC.

To note about this clone: Gene names refer to mouse genes. The missing CDR3 end, 4 residues past where the read stops, is filled in from the germline J gene. The genes are TRBV19 and TRBJ2-1, with D perhaps matching TRBD1 (5 bases). Germline CDR1 reads FNHDT; CDR2 reads SITEND (reference sequence). This CDR3 has 13 residues. Trimming removed 6 bases at V and 5 bases at J, with 12 bases between. Incomplete CDR3 DNA: TGTGCCAGCAACCCTCAAGGGGATGCT. It is translated as CASNPQGDA. The full CDR3 sequence reads CASNPQGDAEQFF.

This clone was seen more than once but under ten times. Each gene name is a mouse one. The missing CDR3 end, 4 residues past where the read stops, is filled in from the germline J gene. This chain connects TRBV17 to TRBJ2-7; 7 nucleotides line up with TRBD1. Germline CDR1 MNHDT, CDR2 YYDKIL. The CDR3 covers 12 residues. CDR3 sequence: CASSPDRDEQYF. CDR3 DNA, as far as it was read: TGTGCTAGCAGTCCCGACAGGGAT. Full variable domain (rest looked up from reference TRBV17 and TRBJ2-7): DTTVKQNPRYKLARVGKPVNLICSQTMNHDTMYWYQKKPNQAPKLLLFYYDKILNREADTFEKFQSSRPNNSFCSLYIGSAGLEYSAMYLCASSPDRDEQYFGPGTRLTVL.

With regard to this clone: The germline and genes are mouse ones. CDR3 sequence reads: CASSNQGFNQDTQYF. CDR3 bases read: TGTGCCAGCAGTAATCAGGGGTTTAACCAAGAC. V is TRBV19 and J is TRBJ2-5; tentatively, D is TRBD1 (6 bases). Read data end 4 residues before the CDR3 end; the end is taken from the germline J gene. In germline, CDR1 is FNHDT, CDR2 SITEND (reference sequence). V dropped 3 bases and J dropped 0 bases, with 11 bases sitting between them. There are 15 residues in the CDR3.

This clone was recorded a few times. All gene names here are mouse names. The read ends 4 residues before the CDR3 terminus; that terminus is restored from the germline J gene. This chain joins TRBV13-1 and TRBJ2-5, with 7 bases fitting TRBD1. The V gene's germline CDR1 is NSHNY and CDR2 SYGAGN. The V and J ends lost 4 bases and 1 base, in that order; junction bases with no gene match: 6. The CDR3 spans 15 residues. CDR3 region: CASSNTGEDQDTQYF. The DNA read from the CDR3 is TGTGCCAGCAGTAATACAGGGGAGGACCAAGAC.

At least ten counts were recorded for this clone. At residue 12, the TCRdb amino acid sequence and the translated nucleotide sequence differ, so the protein here is the DNA translation. The gene symbols are mouse symbols. The observed sequence ends 3 residues before the CDR3 terminus, with the missing tail filled in from the germline J gene. The chain is built from TRBV13-3 and TRBJ1-3; 7 nucleotides align to TRBD1. The CDR3 spans 15 residues. Trimming removed 5 bases from V and 0 bases from J; junction bases left unmatched: 5. Germline CDR1 reads NNHDY; CDR2 reads SYVADS. The sequenced CDR3 bases are TGTGCCAGCAGAGGGACAGAACATTCTGGAAATACG. Protein product: CASRGTEHSGNT. The CDR3 in its entirety is CASRGTEHSGNTLYF.

To note about this clone: The gene names given are mouse names. The read comes to an end 4 residues before the CDR3 does, leaving the germline J gene to fill in the end. This chain connects TRBV1 to TRBJ1-2, with a tentative D call TRBD1 (6 bases). The CDR3 runs to 14 residues. Germline CDR1 reads NSQYPW; CDR2 reads LRSPGD (reference sequence). CDR3 sequence: CTCSDTGSGSDYTF. CDR3 DNA, as far as it was read: TGCACCTGCAGTGACACAGGGTCCGGGTCC.

For this clone: Mouse germline and gene names are used. From the germline J gene comes the end of the CDR3, since the read stops 4 residues before it. This chain links TRBV13-1 with TRBJ1-1, with D perhaps TRBD1 (5 bases). Germline V gives CDR1 NSHNY, CDR2 SYGAGN. The length of the CDR3 is 13 residues. The part of the CDR3 DNA that was read is TGTGCCAGCAGTGCGGGGGGACCTAGA. It specifies CASSAGGPR. The whole CDR3 sequence is CASSAGGPREVFF.

About this clone itself: Each gene name is a mouse one. The read ends 4 residues early relative to the CDR3; the germline J gene fills the gap. The chain couples TRBV31 to TRBJ2-4; 9 positions agree with TRBD2. CDR3 length: 13 residues. The V gene's germline CDR1 is GKSSPN and CDR2 SITVG. Incomplete CDR3 DNA: TGTGCCTGGAGTTCTGGGGGGGTAAAC. Its protein is CAWSSGGVN. The full CDR3 reads CAWSSGGVNTLYF.

Comment on this clone: Genes here carry mouse names. Read data end 4 residues before the CDR3 end; the end is taken from the germline J gene. This chain connects TRBV13-3 to TRBJ2-5, with TRBD1 matching 9 bases. This CDR3 region has 16 residues. The V gene end was trimmed by 3 bases and the J gene end by 2 bases; junction bases not matched to a gene: 7. The V gene's germline CDR1 is NNHDY and CDR2 SYVADS. The chain's CDR3 is CASSGTGERGQDTQYF. The DNA read from the CDR3 is TGTGCCAGCAGTGGGACAGGGGAGAGAGGCCAAGAC.

This clone turned up a few times. The genes are named according to mouse. The read halts 4 residues ahead of the CDR3 end, with the missing end drawn from the germline J gene. Other DNA sequences in this sample translate to the same CDR3. V gene TRBV13-3 combines with J gene TRBJ2-3, with 7 positions matching TRBD1. Germline V lookup: CDR1 NNHDY, CDR2 SYVADS. The CDR3 sequence is 15 residues long. V shed 2 bases, J shed 0 bases, and the junction held 3 bases outside the gene matches. CDR3 loop: CASSDRQGSAETLYF. The covered CDR3 bases are TGTGCCAGCAGTGACCGACAGGGAAGTGCAGAA.

In the case of this clone: Gene names are the mouse ones. Coverage ceases 4 residues before the CDR3 finishes, and the germline J gene fills in the end. The chain employs TRBV1 and TRBJ2-1; D is undetermined. The germline CDR1 and CDR2 sequences are NSQYPW and LRSPGD (reference sequence). V lost 0 bases and J 6 bases, leaving 9 bases between the germline ends. The CDR3 consists of 14 residues. CDR3 DNA (partial): TGCACCTGCAGTGCAGAACAGACCTTTGCT. The encoded protein is CTCSAEQTFA. The full CDR3 sequence reads CTCSAEQTFAEQFF.

This clone was seen a few times. All gene names here are mouse names. The CDR3 end lies 4 residues beyond the end of the read and is filled in from the germline J gene. This chain uses TRBV19 with TRBJ2-7; 9 nucleotides agree with TRBD1. This CDR3 is built from 14 residues. J lost 2 bases, V lost 5 bases, and 5 bases had no gene match. The V gene's germline CDR1 is FNHDT and CDR2 SITEND (reference sequence). CDR3 DNA (partial): TGTGCCAGCAGAATCGACAGGGGGACCTAT. It specifies CASRIDRGTY. The CDR3, in full, reads CASRIDRGTYEQYF.

At least ten counts were recorded for this clone. Genes and germline are mouse. The read gets to within 4 residues of the CDR3 end, and the germline J gene fills in the rest. The rearrangement uses TRBV17 and TRBJ1-1; unclear D gene. The V gene's germline CDR1 is MNHDT and CDR2 YYDKIL. V was clipped by 4 bases and J by 1 base, with 7 bases between them. This CDR3 contains 13 residues. The part of the CDR3 DNA that was read is TGTGCTAGCAGTACTTTCAGAAACACA. Its translation is CASSTFRNT. The whole CDR3 sequence is CASSTFRNTEVFF.

This clone occurred a few times. Each gene name is a mouse one. The read comes to an end 4 residues before the CDR3 does, leaving the germline J gene to fill in the end. V is TRBV14 and J is TRBJ2-5; 12 bases line up with TRBD2. V shed 2 bases and J 3 bases; nucleotides not matched to a gene: 1. The CDR3 sequence is 15 residues long. Germline CDR1 is SGHDT and CDR2 is FRDEAV. CDR3 DNA, as far as it was read: TGTGCCAGCAGTTTAGGGACTGGGGGGCAAGAC. Protein: CASSLGTGGQD. The full CDR3 is CASSLGTGGQDTQYF.

This clone was seen a few times. The gene names given are mouse names. The CDR3 end falls 4 residues outside the read, so it is completed with the germline J gene. The chain joins TRBV1 to TRBJ1-1; TRBD1 matches 10 bases. Germline V lookup: CDR1 NSQYPW, CDR2 LRSPGD (reference sequence). This CDR3 has 17 residues. The V and J ends lost 1 base and 0 bases, in that order; junction bases with no gene match: 5. The DNA read from the CDR3 is TGCACCTGCAGTGCAGGCCCCGGGACAGGGGCAAACACA. Its translation is CTCSAGPGTGANT. The complete CDR3 reads CTCSAGPGTGANTEVFF.

This clone was counted a few times. Gene names and germline refer to mouse. The observed sequence ends 4 residues before the CDR3 terminus, with the missing tail filled in from the germline J gene. The chain employs TRBV19 and TRBJ2-7, with 8 positions matching TRBD2. The trim removed 4 bases at V and 3 bases at J, leaving 3 bases unmatched. This CDR3 spans 13 amino acids. The germline V gene encodes CDR1 FNHDT and CDR2 SITEND (reference sequence). CDR3 sequence reads: CASSPGTGYEQYF. Incomplete CDR3 DNA: TGTGCCAGCAGTCCGGGGACTGGCTAT.

This clone was counted at least ten times. The genes and germline here are from mouse. The read falls 4 residues short of the CDR3 end, and the missing part is taken from the germline J gene. This chain joins TRBV1 and TRBJ1-1, with D possibly being TRBD1 (5 bases). Between the trimmed V and J ends, which lost 1 base and 0 bases, there was a span of 6 bases. Looked up from germline, CDR1 is NSQYPW and CDR2 is LRSPGD (reference sequence). The CDR3 runs 14 residues. This CDR3 reads CTCSAVGENTEVFF. The part of the CDR3 DNA that was read is TGCACCTGCAGTGCAGTAGGGGAGAACACA.

This clone was detected a few times. Gene names are the mouse ones. The read terminates 4 residues before the CDR3 end, so the remaining end is supplied by the germline J gene. The V call is TRBV13-2, the J call TRBJ2-1, with 7 bases matching TRBD1. CDR1 is NNHNN and CDR2 is SYGAGS in the germline V gene (reference sequence). The length of the CDR3 is 13 residues. CDR3 protein: CASAGQRGAEQFF. CDR3 bases read: TGTGCCAGCGCGGGACAGAGGGGCGCT.

Worth noting for this clone: Mouse gene names apply. With the read ending 4 residues before the CDR3 end, the germline J gene is used to fill in that end. The chain has TRBV13-3 and TRBJ2-5, with a weak D call TRBD2 (6 bases). CDR3 size: 15 residues. Germline loops: CDR1 NNHDY, CDR2 SYVADS. V was clipped by 1 base and J by 1 base, with 10 bases between them. The CDR3 here is CASSDSGGYQDTQYF. The DNA read from the CDR3 is TGTGCCAGCAGTGATTCGGGGGGATACCAAGAC.

A remark on this clone: Gene names and germline refer to mouse. Read sequence stops 4 residues before the CDR3 end, and the germline J gene provides the missing end. At the DNA level, this CDR3 is encoded by other sequences in the same sample as well. This chain connects TRBV13-3 to TRBJ2-5, with 14 bases lining up with TRBD2. The CDR3 sequence is 16 residues long. From germline, CDR1 is NNHDY and CDR2 SYVADS. The CDR3 DNA, read in part, is TGTGCCAGCAGTGACCCGGGACTGGGGGGGCCAGAC. It yields the protein CASSDPGLGGPD. In full, the CDR3 is CASSDPGLGGPDTQYF.

The table lists this clone with a few counts. These gene names are mouse names. The CDR3 extends 4 residues past the end of the read, so its final part is completed from the germline J gene. The V and J genes are TRBV12-1 and TRBJ2-1, with 8 bases identical to TRBD2. With 1 base clipped from V and 4 bases from J, the junction kept 2 bases outside the gene matches. Per the germline V gene, CDR1 is SGHSN and CDR2 is HYEKVE. The CDR3 extends over 14 amino acids. CDR3 DNA, as far as it was read: TGTGCCAGCTCTCTACCTGGGGGGTATGCT. This codes for CASSLPGGYA. The full CDR3 reads CASSLPGGYAEQFF.

This clone was counted at least ten times. Gene names refer to mouse genes. The read falls 4 residues short of the CDR3 end, and the missing part is taken from the germline J gene. This chain joins TRBV13-3 and TRBJ2-5, with TRBD2 matching over 12 bases. In germline, CDR1 is NNHDY, CDR2 SYVADS. The CDR3 runs 15 residues. The CDR3 here is CASSDEGLGGDTQYF. Incomplete CDR3 DNA: TGTGCCAGCAGTGATGAGGGACTGGGGGGCGAC.

This clone was observed many times. Mouse names are used for the genes. The read comes to an end 4 residues before the CDR3 does, leaving the germline J gene to fill in the end. The gene calls are TRBV1 and TRBJ2-1; TRBD1 matches at 11 bases. The CDR3 consists of 14 residues. CDR1 and CDR2 from the germline V gene are NSQYPW and LRSPGD (reference sequence). The V and J ends lost 6 bases and 5 bases, in that order; junction bases with no gene match: 3. CDR3: CTCRPGQGDAEQFF. CDR3 DNA, as far as it was read: TGCACCTGCAGACCGGGACAGGGGGATGCT.